This passage covers 16 T cell receptor beta chains from one sample sequenced in a study of T cell repertoires in cytomegalovirus infection. TCRdb processed the reads anew with MiXCR; each CDR3 protein has one entry. The sample holds fewer than 900,000 distinct CDR3 sequences, under 35% seen once. Their cognate antigens are unknown. Sample: cultured CD8+ T cells from PBMCs, taken from culture after CMV antigen stimulation. The receptor set was obtained from a human donor in good health (CMV status not recorded). Some clones in this sample may be carry-over from other donors' samples.

This rearrangement joins TRBV6-1 to TRBJ2-5; TRBD2 matches at 10 bases. This CDR3 has 12 amino acids. Per the germline V gene, CDR1 is MNHNS and CDR2 is SASEGT. V shed 1 base, J shed 14 bases, and the junction held 4 bases outside the gene matches. DNA for the CDR3: TGTGCCAGCAGTGAAGGGAGCGGGGGGGTTTACTTC. Translating gives CASSEGSGGVYF.

The genes are TRBV6-5 and TRBJ1-6; D is unclear. Per the germline V gene, CDR1 is MNHEY and CDR2 is SVGAGI. V was pared by 5 bases and J by 7 bases, with 15 bases between. The length of the CDR3 is 15 residues. The CDR3 coding sequence is TGTGCCAGCAGTGGAGCCGGGAAACGGAATTCACCCCTCCACTTT. Protein product: CASSGAGKRNSPLHF.

J is TRBJ2-7 and V is TRBV6-2 or TRBV6-3; D remains ambiguous. CDR3 length: 13 amino acids. V was shortened by 4 bases and J by 5 bases, with 12 bases between the two germline ends. The germline gives CDR1 MNHEY, CDR2 SVGEGT. The CDR3 loop is CASSWPRIHEQYF. In DNA, the CDR3 is TGTGCCAGCAGTTGGCCCAGAATCCACGAGCAGTACTTC.

This clonotype was observed once. This chain connects TRBV5-1 to TRBJ2-5; D not certain. CDR1 is SGHRS and CDR2 is YFSETQ in the germline V gene. The CDR3 covers 15 residues. The V gene lost 2 bases and the J gene lost 1 base, with 12 bases spanning the gap. The CDR3: CASSFFGQSQETQYF. The CDR3 DNA sequence: TGCGCCAGCAGCTTTTTCGGGCAGAGCCAAGAGACCCAGTACTTC.

There are a few counts of this clonotype. V usage is TRBV7-9 and J usage is TRBJ1-1; D not certain. This CDR3 is 12 amino acids long. Germline CDR1 reads SEHNR; CDR2 reads FQNEAQ (reference sequence). The ends were cut back, 10 bases at V and 1 base at J, with 10 bases in the middle. The DNA for the CDR3 is TGTGCCATTTTAGTCGAGAACACTGAAGCTTTCTTT. This encodes CAILVENTEAFF.

As to this clonotype: At one end, the junction sequence differs from germline, possibly due to a read error. The chain recombines TRBV15 with TRBJ1-1; 7 nucleotides line up with TRBD1. Germline V gene lookup returns CDR1 LNHNV and CDR2 YYDKDF (reference sequence). The CDR3 sequence is 15 residues long. The CDR3 coding sequence is TGTTCCACCAGCTTTAAGACAGGGAGGGACACTGAAGCTTTCTTT. Residues: CSTSFKTGRDTEAFF.

V usage is TRBV24-1 and J usage is TRBJ1-2, with unresolved D. This CDR3 has 14 amino acids. V shed 3 bases and J shed 7 bases, with 14 bases lying between them. Germline V gene sequence: CDR1 KGHDR, CDR2 SFDVKD. The CDR3 reads CATSDRWAHGGYTF. The CDR3 bases are TGTGCCACCAGTGATCGCTGGGCCCACGGTGGCTACACCTTC.

The CDR3 DNA follows: TGCGCCAGCAGCCAAGGCCCAGCGGACCTTTATCAAGAGACCCAGTACTTC. Amino acids: CASSQGPADLYQETQYF. The V and J genes are TRBV4-1 and TRBJ2-5; D is perhaps TRBD2 (5 bases). The germline V gene has CDR1 MGHRA and CDR2 YSYEKL. V was cut by 1 base and J by 2 bases, with 17 bases left in between. The CDR3 spans 17 residues.

This clonotype showed up many times. The chain uses TRBV12-3 or TRBV12-4 and TRBJ1-5, with D maybe TRBD1 (6 bases). The CDR3 consists of 15 residues. V lost 3 bases and J 3 bases, leaving 12 bases between the germline ends. In nucleotides, the CDR3 is TGTGCCAGCAGTTTCCCGACAGGAATCAATCAGCCCCAGCATTTT. Amino acid sequence: CASSFPTGINQPQHF.

The table lists this clonotype with a few counts. J is TRBJ1-1 and V is TRBV25-1; D call uncertain. The V end was cut by 3 bases, the J end by 10 bases, with 12 bases between. There are 12 residues in the CDR3. Germline V gene sequence: CDR1 MGHDK, CDR2 SYGVNS. The CDR3 DNA is TGTGCCAGCAGTGATCCACTCAGGCGAGCTTTCTTT. Translated: CASSDPLRRAFF.

In its sample, this clonotype was seen a few times. This chain joins TRBV5-5 and TRBJ2-1; no reliable D call. Trimming removed 0 bases at V and 7 bases at J, with 14 bases between. This CDR3 region has 15 residues. Germline V CDR1 and CDR2: SGHKS, YYEKEE (reference sequence). The CDR3: CASSLAAIGVNEQFF. The CDR3 DNA follows: TGTGCCAGCAGCTTGGCAGCCATAGGAGTGAATGAGCAGTTCTTC.

The chain joins TRBV27 to TRBJ2-5; unclear D gene. The CDR3 totals 17 residues. Trimming removed 4 bases at V and 1 base at J, with 19 bases between. Germline loops: CDR1 MNHEY, CDR2 SMNVEV (reference sequence). The CDR3 loop reads CASSWGGLLGIQETQYF. In DNA form, the CDR3 reads TGTGCCAGCAGTTGGGGTGGTCTCTTAGGAATCCAAGAGACCCAGTACTTC.

This chain uses TRBV2 with TRBJ2-3, with D tentatively TRBD2 (6 bases). Looked up from germline, CDR1 is SNHLY and CDR2 is FYNNEI. V was pared by 3 bases and J by 2 bases, with 9 bases between. The CDR3 length is 14 residues. For the CDR3, the DNA is TGTGCCAGCAGTGAGATAGCGGCCACAGATACGCAGTATTTT. Translating gives CASSEIAATDTQYF.

This clonotype was observed a few times. The gene calls are TRBV28 and TRBJ2-7, with D perhaps assigned TRBD1 or TRBD2 (5 bases each). The CDR3 loop spans 14 amino acids. The ends were cut back, 6 bases at V and 3 bases at J, with 15 bases in the middle. Germline CDR1 and CDR2: MDHEN and SYDVKM. The CDR3 protein is CASRCRDGDYEQYF. The CDR3 DNA sequence: TGTGCCAGCAGGTGCCGGGACGGCGACTACGAGCAGTACTTC.

This clonotype has only a few counts. The V call is TRBV7-2, the J call TRBJ2-7; 8 nucleotides match TRBD1. Germline CDR1 reads SGHTA; CDR2 reads FQGNSA. The ends lost 11 bases at V and 1 base at J; junction bases unmatched: 7. CDR3 length: 13 amino acids. CDR3 sequence: CAEGDRPSYEQYV. The CDR3 DNA reads as TGTGCCGAGGGGGACAGGCCTTCCTACGAGCAGTACGTC.

In its sample, this clonotype was seen many times. The gene calls are TRBV7-6 and TRBJ1-2; D uncertain. CDR1 is SGHVS and CDR2 is FNYEAQ in the germline V gene. CDR3 length: 15 amino acids. V lost 1 base and J 4 bases, leaving 13 bases between the germline ends. DNA for the CDR3: TGTGCCAGCAGCTTAGACGCCGAACGAGTCTATGGCTACACCTTC. Protein product: CASSLDAERVYGYTF. The full variable domain, completed using reference TRBV7-6 and TRBJ1-2, is GAGVSQSPRYKVTKRGQDVALRCDPISGHVSLYWYRQALGQGPEFLTYFNYEAQQDKSGLPNDRFSAERPEGSISTLTIQRTEQRDSAMYRCASSLDAERVYGYTFGSGTRLTVV.